This T cell receptor beta chain was identified in a study of T cells after yellow fever vaccination. Study-wide context: Where fractions had low cell numbers, libraries were prepared from them with the SMART-Seq v4 Ultra Low Input RNA kit. Study-level points and caveats: Subsequent to the booster, the majority of primary-vaccination clones reappeared (roughly 97% CD4, approximately 90% CD8). Researchers cautioned that FACS-sorted repertoires could harbor abundant clonotypes contaminating from the bulk population. The study found a weaker secondary response that peaked faster, day 5 versus 15.

This clonotype appeared many times. As yet, its antigen is unknown. Trimming pared 0 bases from V and 5 bases from J, leaving 14 bases between. CDR1 and CDR2 (germline): SGHRS, YFSETQ. This CDR3 region has 15 residues. From the 5' RACE reads, TCRdb called clonotypes with MiXCR, one entry per CDR3 protein. The sample includes more than 95,000 distinct CDR3 sequences, roughly 6.8% seen only once; the top ten take 2.7%. This specimen was CD4+ T cells sorted from PBMCs, taken about 41 days after the first yellow fever vaccination. This TCR derives from a man younger than 35 who received the YFV17D yellow fever vaccine. J is TRBJ1-1 and V is TRBV5-1; D perhaps matches TRBD1 (6 bases). CDR3 sequence (DNA): TGCGCCAGCAGCTTGGGGGGGGCGGAGGGGACTGAAGCTTTCTTT. Protein: CASSLGGAEGTEAFF.